These T cell receptor beta chains were read from a single sample in a study of breast tumors, draining lymph nodes, adjacent tissues. TCRdb recomputed calls from the multiplex PCR reads with MiXCR, one row per CDR3 protein. Of roughly 70,000 distinct CDR3 sequences in the sample, approximately 40% were seen once. Sequenced material: breast tumor tissue. The receptors derive from a female donor with breast cancer. Some clones in this sample may be carry-over from other donors' samples. Each CDR3 is given with its conserved first and last residue. The order of the fields is clone size, CDR3 length, J gene, V gene, D gene, CDR3 protein, CDR3 DNA. D genes are given only for firm matches. Clone size is stated in some rows and not others, as once, few, many or a class when expanded.

many	14	TRBJ1-3	TRBV7-9	.	CASSGDISGNTIYF	TGTGCCAGCAGCGGTGACATCTCTGGAAACACCATATATTTT
.	12	TRBJ2-5	TRBV19	TRBD2	CASSGGQETQYF	TGTGCCAGTAGCGGGGGGCAAGAGACCCAGTACTTC
many	14	TRBJ1-2	TRBV12-3/TRBV12-4	.	CASSFRGSFYGYTF	TGTGCCAGCAGTTTTAGGGGCTCGTTCTATGGCTACACCTTC
.	15	TRBJ2-5	TRBV6-4	TRBD2	CARPRDGRRRETQYF	TGTGCCAGACCCCGGGACGGGAGGAGGCGAGAGACCCAGTACTTC
.	18	TRBJ2-3	TRBV6-5	TRBD2	CASSWGLAGGTSTDTQYF	TGTGCCAGCAGTTGGGGACTAGCGGGAGGGACCAGCACAGATACGCAGTATTTT
.	12	TRBJ2-7	TRBV20-1	.	CSAAGARDTQYF	TGCAGTGCCGCAGGGGCTAGGGATACGCAGTACTTC
.	15	TRBJ2-3	TRBV11-3	TRBD2	CASSLGAGSTDTQYF	TGTGCCAGCAGCTTAGGAGCGGGGAGCACAGATACGCAGTATTTT
.	14	TRBJ1-6	TRBV4-1	.	CASSPDRFGSSLHF	TGCGCCAGCAGCCCCGACAGATTTGGATCATCCCTCCACTTT
many	14	TRBJ1-5	TRBV7-2	TRBD1	CASSPTGGNQPQHF	TGTGCCAGCAGCCCCACAGGGGGCAATCAGCCCCAGCATTTT
many	13	TRBJ1-3	TRBV5-8	.	CASRARDRDTIYF	TGTGCCAGCAGGGCACGGGACCGCGACACCATATATTTT
.	14	TRBJ1-6	TRBV25-1	.	CASRGDSYNSPLHF	TGTGCCAGCAGGGGAGATTCCTATAATTCACCCCTCCACTTT
many	13	TRBJ2-7	TRBV20-1	.	CSAPTGYSYEQYF	TGCAGTGCCCCCACGGGTTACTCCTACGAGCAGTACTTC
.	13	TRBJ1-6	TRBV2	.	CASSAVVNSPHHF	TGTGCCAGCAGTGCTGTTGTAAATTCACCCCACCACTTT
.	15	TRBJ2-1	TRBV7-9	.	CASSPRLTKGNEQLF	TGTGCCAGCAGCCCCCGACTAACAAAGGGGAATGAGCAGCTCTTC
many	14	TRBJ1-2	TRBV7-2	TRBD1	CASSLVRDRRGYTF	TGTGCCAGCAGCTTAGTTCGGGACAGAAGAGGCTACACCTTC
.	16	TRBJ1-2	TRBV20-1	.	CSARVALGTGNYGYTF	TGCAGTGCTAGAGTAGCTTTGGGCACAGGGAACTATGGCTACACCTTC
many	14	TRBJ2-1	TRBV13	TRBD2	CASSPRTSLNEQFF	TGTGCCAGCAGCCCGCGGACTAGCCTGAATGAGCAGTTCTTC
.	11	TRBJ1-5	TRBV6-6	.	CASGGLKDEHF	TGTGCCAGCGGGGGGCTTAAGGACGAGCATTTT
many	12	TRBJ2-5	TRBV10-3	.	CAIKGQQETQYF	TGTGCCATCAAAGGACAGCAAGAGACCCAGTACTTC
.	15	TRBJ2-1	TRBV29-1	.	CSVVGQGGPGSEQSF	TGCAGCGTTGTGGGGCAGGGCGGTCCGGGGAGTGAGCAGTCCTTC
many	13	TRBJ2-1	TRBV19	TRBD1	CASNSDRGQEQFF	TGTGCCAGTAATTCGGACAGGGGGCAAGAGCAGTTCTTC
.	14	TRBJ2-7	TRBV28	.	CASSLLLSSYEQYF	TGTGCCAGCAGTTTATTACTGAGCTCCTACGAGCAGTACTTC
.	18	TRBJ1-5	TRBV5-6	TRBD1	CASSLEQIDRDGNQPQHF	TGTGCCAGCAGCTTGGAGCAGATTGACAGGGATGGTAATCAGCCCCAGCATTTT
many	17	TRBJ1-2	TRBV5-1	TRBD1	CASSGGTEGRDFYGYTF	TGCGCCAGCAGCGGCGGGACAGAAGGACGGGACTTCTATGGCTACACCTTC
many	15	TRBJ2-7	TRBV27	.	CASSSVGLTFYEQYF	TGTGCCAGCAGTTCAGTGGGACTTACCTTCTACGAGCAGTACTTC
.	14	TRBJ2-3	TRBV6-8	TRBD1	CASSEAWDSNTQYF	TGTGCCAGCAGTGAAGCCTGGGACAGCAATACGCAGTATTTT
many	14	TRBJ1-2	TRBV6-5	TRBD1	CASTGTGVNYGYTF	TGTGCCAGCACCGGGACAGGGGTTAACTATGGCTACACCTTC
many	15	TRBJ1-2	TRBV12-3/TRBV12-4	.	CASSLGAVADYGYTF	TGTGCCAGCAGTTTGGGCGCGGTGGCCGACTATGGCTACACCTTC
.	17	TRBJ2-3	TRBV6-5	TRBD1	CASSYGGQGKGTDTQYF	TGTGCCAGCAGTTACGGTGGACAGGGAAAAGGCACAGATACGCAGTATTTT
.	15	TRBJ2-2	TRBV6-6	.	CASSPLAGNTGELFF	TGTGCCAGCAGTCCACTAGCTGGGAACACCGGGGAGCTGTTTTTT
.	14	TRBJ2-7	TRBV4-1	.	CASSGPARDYEQYF	TGCGCCAGCTCTGGACCAGCGAGGGACTACGAGCAGTACTTC
many	18	TRBJ2-7	TRBV7-6	TRBD2	CASSLWLAGGSSSYEQYF	TGTGCCAGCAGCTTATGGCTAGCGGGGGGGTCTAGCTCCTACGAGCAGTACTTC
few	12	TRBJ2-1	TRBV20-1	.	CSASRANNEQFF	TGCAGTGCTAGTCGGGCCAACAATGAGCAGTTCTTC
many	14	TRBJ1-3	TRBV7-2	.	CASSLQISGNTIYF	TGTGCCAGCAGCTTACAAATCTCTGGAAACACCATATATTTT
many	19	TRBJ2-5	TRBV6-2/TRBV6-3	TRBD2	CASSYIAGVGRRVGETQYF	TGTGCCAGCAGTTACATCGCGGGGGTTGGCAGGAGGGTTGGGGAGACCCAGTACTTC
many	14	TRBJ1-5	TRBV5-1	.	CASSFVNSNQPQHF	TGCGCCAGCAGCTTTGTAAACAGCAATCAGCCCCAGCATTTT
many	16	TRBJ2-2	TRBV7-8	.	CASSLVRAPNTGELFF	TGTGCCAGCAGCTTAGTTCGAGCACCGAACACCGGGGAGCTGTTTTTT
.	16	TRBJ1-6	TRBV9	.	CASSVGSGGYNSPLHF	TGTGCCAGCAGCGTAGGGTCCGGGGGCTATAATTCACCCCTCCACTTT
.	15	TRBJ1-6	TRBV7-3	.	CASSLAGKSNSPLHF	TGTGCCAGCAGCCTAGCGGGCAAGAGCAATTCACCCCTCCACTTT
many	14	TRBJ2-7	TRBV27	.	CASSLSGQPYEQYF	TGTGCCAGCAGTTTATCGGGTCAGCCCTACGAGCAGTACTTC
.	15	TRBJ1-4	TRBV6-5	.	CASSRGRGTGEKLFF	TGTGCCAGCAGCAGAGGGCGAGGGACTGGAGAAAAACTGTTTTTT
many	14	TRBJ1-2	TRBV12-3/TRBV12-4	.	CASSSREASYGYTF	TGTGCCAGCAGTTCCCGGGAGGCTAGTTATGGCTACACCTTC
once	15	TRBJ2-5	TRBV7-3	TRBD2	CASSLAGGPKETQYF	TGTGCCAGCAGCCTAGCGGGGGGCCCGAAAGAGACCCAGTACTTC
.	17	TRBJ1-5	TRBV19	.	CASSPQAGAPLQETQHF	TGTGCCAGTAGTCCACAAGCGGGGGCCCCGTTACAAGAGACCCAGCATTTT
once	17	TRBJ2-1	TRBV7-9	TRBD2	CASSLGPAGGGYNEQFF	TGTGCCAGCAGCCTGGGTCCGGCGGGAGGGGGGTACAATGAGCAGTTCTTC
few	18	TRBJ2-1	TRBV9	TRBD2	CASSSTGGGILPYNEQFF	TGTGCCAGCAGCTCGACTGGCGGGGGGATACTACCCTACAATGAGCAGTTCTTC
.	15	TRBJ1-4	TRBV5-1	TRBD1	CACSRTGEGGEKLFF	TGCGCCTGCAGCCGTACAGGGGAAGGGGGCGAAAAACTGTTTTTT
many	17	TRBJ1-3	TRBV7-2	TRBD1	CASSLAGTGLSGNPIYF	TGTGCCAGCAGCTTAGCGGGGACAGGCCTCTCTGGAAACCCCATATATTTT
.	15	TRBJ2-2	TRBV2	TRBD1	CASSRTGGRAGELFF	TGTGCCAGCAGTCGGACAGGGGGGAGAGCCGGGGAGCTGTTTTTT
many	16	TRBJ2-3	TRBV5-8	TRBD2	CASSLPSGKNTDTQYF	TGTGCCAGCAGCTTGCCTAGCGGGAAGAACACAGATACGCAGTATTTT
many	15	TRBJ1-5	TRBV12-5	.	CASASYRASNQPQHF	TGTGCTAGTGCCTCCTACAGGGCTAGCAATCAGCCCCAGCATTTT
many	15	TRBJ2-6	TRBV12-5	.	CASGLVGAGANVLTF	TGTGCTAGTGGTTTGGTCGGGGCTGGGGCCAACGTCCTGACTTTC
medium-sized	12	TRBJ2-5	TRBV19	.	CASSPGDRTQYF	TGTGCCAGTAGCCCAGGTGACAGGACCCAGTACTTC
.	17	TRBJ2-5	TRBV24-1	TRBD2	CATSDWSGGGGQEPQYF	TGTGCCACCAGTGATTGGTCGGGGGGGGGGGGTCAAGAGCCCCAGTACTTC
.	16	TRBJ2-1	TRBV24-1	TRBD2	CATSDSAGYFYNEQFF	TGTGCCACCAGTGATTCAGCGGGATACTTCTACAATGAGCAGTTCTTC
many	12	TRBJ2-7	TRBV6-4	.	CASSKPRYEQYF	TGTGCCAGCAGCAAACCCCGCTACGAGCAGTACTTC
.	16	TRBJ2-1	TRBV20-1	TRBD2	CSARDPSGRAKGEQFF	TGCAGTGCTAGAGATCCCAGCGGGAGGGCCAAGGGTGAGCAGTTCTTC